The clone carrying this T cell receptor (beta chain) was observed many times. This sample is drawn from a study of HIV-infected patients and healthy controls. No cell fractionation was done, so the repertoire covers all unsorted peripheral blood T cells. Trimming took 5 bases from V and 1 from J; bases not matched to a gene: 2. This CDR3 has 13 residues. Germline lookup yields CDR1 DFQATT and CDR2 SNEGSKA (reference sequence). Around 530 ng RNA was reverse transcribed with alpha and beta constant-region primers. Separate chain-specific third strand synthesis with multiplexing indices produced the alpha and beta libraries. TCRdb independently ran MiXCR on the 5' RACE reads; one entry per CDR3 protein. The sample holds fewer than 20,000 distinct CDR3 sequences, approximately 9.1% seen once.

Sequencing was performed on blood. The clonotype comes from an adult in good health. The gene calls are TRBV20-1 and TRBJ2-7; 10 nucleotides align to TRBD1. The CDR3 sequence: CSAGTGVSYEQYF. As DNA, the CDR3 is TGCAGTGCTGGGACAGGGGTATCCTACGAGCAGTACTTC.